Below, 21 T cell receptor beta chains from the same sample are listed, as sequenced in a study of blood T cell repertoires in COVID-19. Generated by immunoSEQ multiplex PCR, the TCRdb table keeps only in-frame clones and is missing some. The sample includes approximately 160,000 clones, under 90% of them seen just once. The sequenced sample was peripheral blood. Source of these receptors: an elderly woman with acute or convalescent COVID-19.

V is TRBV29-1 and J is TRBJ2-1; the match to TRBD1 covers 8 bases. The trim removed 7 bases at V and 9 bases at J, leaving 17 bases unmatched. Germline V gene data show CDR1 as SQVTM and CDR2 as ANQGSEA. This CDR3 has 15 residues. The CDR3 DNA sequence: TGCAGCGCCGGGGGCCGACAGGGGAGTCGTAGTGAGCAGTTCTTC. This encodes CSAGGRQGSRSEQFF.

This clone has a count of ten or more. V and J are TRBV4-2 and TRBJ2-7; TRBD1 matches at 10 bases. Germline V gene data show CDR1 as LGHNA and CDR2 as YNFKEQ. Unmatched junction bases numbered 10, after V lost 0 bases and J lost 5 bases. The CDR3 spans 17 residues. The CDR3 is CASSQEGRGQGYHEQYF. CDR3 nucleotide sequence: TGTGCCAGCAGCCAAGAGGGCCGGGGACAGGGGTACCACGAGCAGTACTTC.

DNA of the CDR3: TGTGCCAGCAGTTACTCCGGGACTAGCGGCTACGAGCAGTACTTC. It is translated as CASSYSGTSGYEQYF. The chain employs TRBV6-2 or TRBV6-3 and TRBJ2-7, with 11 nucleotides matching TRBD2. The CDR3 runs 15 residues. The germline gives CDR1 MNHEY, CDR2 SVGEGT. V trimming: 0 bases; J trimming: 3 bases; junction bases outside the gene matches: 1.

The sample holds a few counts of this clone. This chain uses TRBV7-2 with TRBJ2-3; TRBD2 is a possible D gene (6 bases). Germline CDR1 is SGHTA and CDR2 is FQGNSA. V gave up 4 bases and J gave up 3 bases, with 14 bases separating them. The CDR3 has 15 amino acids. CDR3 sequence: CASSSNLLATDTQYF. As DNA, the CDR3 is TGTGCCAGCAGCTCAAACCTCCTAGCGACAGATACGCAGTATTTT. The full variable domain, in which reference TRBV7-2 and TRBJ2-3 provide the parts outside the CDR3, is GAGVSQSPSNKVTEKGKDVELRCDPISGHTALYWYRQSLGQGLEFLIYFQGNSAPDKSGLPSDRFSAERTGGSVSTLTIQRTQQEDSAVYLCASSSNLLATDTQYFGPGTRLTVL.

This clone has a single count. The V gene is TRBV10-3, the J gene TRBJ2-1, with D maybe TRBD2 (5 bases). The V and J ends lost 0 bases and 4 bases respectively, with 10 bases between them. The germline V gene has CDR1 ENHRY and CDR2 SYGVKD. The CDR3 runs to 15 residues. The CDR3 sequence: CAISESEGAYNEQFF. For the CDR3, the DNA is TGTGCCATCAGTGAGTCCGAGGGCGCGTACAATGAGCAGTTCTTC.

J is TRBJ1-2 and V is TRBV4-3; 8 positions match TRBD1. Unmatched junction bases numbered 7, after V lost 4 bases and J lost 6 bases. This CDR3 comprises 14 residues. Germline V gene data show CDR1 as LGHNA and CDR2 as YSLEER. The CDR3 DNA follows: TGCGCCAGCAGCCGGGTGACAGGGGTCCATGGCTACACCTTC. It yields the protein CASSRVTGVHGYTF.

The V call is TRBV11-2, the J call TRBJ2-1, with 7 bases identical to TRBD1. The V gene's germline CDR1 is SGHAT and CDR2 FQNNGV. CDR3 size: 16 residues. V lost 0 bases and J lost 0; bases outside the gene matches: 2. In DNA form, the CDR3 reads TGTGCCAGCAGCTTAGAGTGGGACAGCTCCTACAATGAGCAGTTCTTC. This sequence encodes CASSLEWDSSYNEQFF.

The chain combines TRBV6-5 with TRBJ1-6; possible D gene TRBD1, 6 bases. From germline, CDR1 is MNHEY and CDR2 SVGAGI. Trimming removed 2 bases from V and 5 bases from J, with 10 bases in between. The CDR3 runs to 15 residues. This CDR3 is CASSYDRSHNSPLHF. CDR3 coding DNA: TGTGCCAGCAGTTACGACAGGTCCCATAATTCACCCCTCCACTTT.

The chain has TRBV18 and TRBJ1-5, with D perhaps TRBD1 (5 bases). The V end lost 1 base, the J end lost 7 bases, and 17 bases lay between the germline ends. Germline lookup yields CDR1 KGHSH and CDR2 LQKENI. This CDR3 comprises 16 residues. For the CDR3, the DNA is TGTGCCAGCTCACCACGTGGGCGGACGGAGGGGCAGCCCCAGCATTTT. Translating gives CASSPRGRTEGQPQHF.

The rearrangement uses TRBV7-9 and TRBJ2-5, with D maybe TRBD1 (6 bases). V was trimmed by 3 bases and J by 0 bases, leaving 8 bases between them. The CDR3 spans 14 residues. From germline, CDR1 is SEHNR and CDR2 FQNEAQ (reference sequence). CDR3 loop: CASSFRQDQETQYF. CDR3 DNA: TGTGCCAGCAGCTTTAGACAGGACCAAGAGACCCAGTACTTC.

This clone was seen more than once but under ten times. The chain employs TRBV4-3 and TRBJ2-7, with 9 bases that match TRBD1. The CDR3 sequence is 16 residues long. From germline, CDR1 is LGHNA and CDR2 YSLEER. The V and J ends lost 2 bases and 8 bases, in that order; junction bases with no gene match: 13. DNA of the CDR3: TGCGCCAGCAGCCAAAACACCGGGACAGGGCCTCTAAAGCAGTACTTC. The encoded protein is CASSQNTGTGPLKQYF.

V gene TRBV3-1 (or the pseudogene TRBV3-2) combines with J gene TRBJ1-1; the D is unclear. V gave up 2 bases and J gave up 1 base, with 5 bases separating them. Germline CDR1 LGHDT, CDR2 YNNKEL (reference sequence). CDR3 length: 13 residues. The CDR3 coding sequence is TGTGCCAGCAGCCAAAAGCGGAACACTGAAGCTTTCTTT. It encodes CASSQKRNTEAFF.

The chain is built from TRBV24-1 and TRBJ2-3; 7 nucleotides agree with TRBD1. With V trimmed by 0 bases and J by 5 bases, 10 bases remained unmatched. Germline-derived CDR1 and CDR2 are KGHDR and SFDVKD. CDR3 size: 17 residues. The CDR3 region has the DNA TGTGCCACCAGTGATTTGGAGGGGGCGGGCTCCGAAGATACGCAGTATTTT. Protein: CATSDLEGAGSEDTQYF.

The J gene is TRBJ1-2, the V gene TRBV7-8; D is possibly TRBD1 (6 bases). Germline CDR1 SGHVS, CDR2 FQNEAQ. The CDR3 totals 13 residues. The germline V and J ends were trimmed by 5 bases and 2 bases, with 9 bases remaining between them. CDR3 sequence: CASSRDKNYGYTF. The CDR3 region has the DNA TGTGCCAGCAGCCGGGACAAGAACTATGGCTACACCTTC.

This sequence joins TRBV7-3 and TRBJ1-1; D remains unclear. This CDR3 is 15 amino acids long. V was shortened by 5 bases and J by 5 bases, with 18 bases between the two germline ends. Germline CDR1 and CDR2: SGHTA and FQGTGA. The CDR3 DNA sequence: TGTGCCAGCAGCCTATACAGCTCCGGGGAAACTGAAGCTTTCTTT. Translating it yields CASSLYSSGETEAFF.

This rearrangement joins TRBV7-3 to TRBJ2-1, with 9 bases fitting TRBD1. From germline, CDR1 is SGHTA and CDR2 FQGTGA. This CDR3 has 15 amino acids. V shed 2 bases, J shed 7 bases, and the junction held 6 bases outside the gene matches. The DNA for the CDR3 is TGTGCCAGCAGCTTAGATGGGACAGGGTCGAATGAGCAGTTCTTC. Translated: CASSLDGTGSNEQFF.

The V call is TRBV15, the J call TRBJ2-1; 11 bases map to TRBD2. V was pared by 3 bases and J by 9 bases, with 16 bases of the junction left unmatched. This CDR3 has 18 amino acids. Germline lookup yields CDR1 LNHNV and CDR2 YYDKDF (reference sequence). The DNA of the CDR3 is TGTGCCACCAGCAGGACCTTACGGCTAGCGGGAGGAACTGGTGAGCAGTTCTTC. Translated, it gives CATSRTLRLAGGTGEQFF. Together with reference TRBV15 and TRBJ2-1, the CDR3 gives the full variable domain: DAMVIQNPRYQVTQFGKPVTLSCSQTLNHNVMYWYQQKSSQAPKLLFHYYDKDFNNEADTPDNFQSRRPNTSFCFLDIRSPGLGDTAMYLCATSRTLRLAGGTGEQFFGPGTRLTVL.

V is TRBV7-9 and J is TRBJ2-7; a weak D match, TRBD2 (6 bases). V shed 11 bases and J shed 2 bases, with 13 bases lying between them. There are 12 residues in the CDR3. Germline CDR1 is SEHNR and CDR2 is FQNEAQ (reference sequence). CDR3 sequence: CASTTGAYEQYF. As DNA, the CDR3 is TGTGCCTCCACTACGGGGGCCTACGAGCAGTACTTC.

This chain uses TRBV19 with TRBJ2-4, with TRBD1 identical over 7 bases. V was clipped by 6 bases and J by 3 bases; unmatched bases: 17. Germline CDR1 LNHDA, CDR2 SQIVND (reference sequence). The CDR3 is 18 residues long. CDR3 in amino acids: CASSDRVYPRGGKNIQYF. The CDR3 DNA is TGTGCCAGTAGCGACAGGGTTTACCCCCGAGGAGGCAAAAACATTCAGTACTTC.

Many counts were recorded for this clone. The chain joins TRBV28 to TRBJ1-4; D ambiguous. With 5 bases removed from V and 3 bases from J, the gap between germline ends came to 7 bases. This CDR3 comprises 13 residues. CDR1 and CDR2 (germline): MDHEN, SYDVKM. CDR3 in DNA: TGTGCCAGCAGTCCTTATTCTAATGAAAAACTGTTTTTT. Its protein product is CASSPYSNEKLFF.

In its sample, this clone was seen once. The rearrangement joins TRBV19 to TRBJ1-1; 8 bases align to TRBD1. Germline V gene sequence: CDR1 LNHDA, CDR2 SQIVND (reference sequence). The CDR3 extends over 16 amino acids. V shed 6 bases and J 0 bases; nucleotides not matched to a gene: 9. CDR3 bases: TGTGCCAGTAGAACCGACAGGGGACACATGAACACTGAAGCTTTCTTT. Amino acid sequence: CASRTDRGHMNTEAFF.